This TCR beta chain was recorded in a study of CD8 T cells in ankylosing spondylitis (dated by TCRdb to the late 2010s). Background on the whole study: T cell receptor beta repertoires were profiled in healthy donors and ankylosing spondylitis patients so that disease-linked TCR variants could be found. In total, the full study cohort was made up of 85 to 140 healthy donors and more than 20 ankylosing spondylitis patients. Peripheral blood was sampled, and synovial fluid was additionally collected from ankylosing spondylitis patients. The investigation overall reported the following: Blood from ankylosing spondylitis patients appeared to be characterized by a TCR beta motif composed of 7 to 9 highly homologous amino acid variants. The disease-linked clones showed a CD8+ phenotype and occurred at relatively low frequencies in peripheral blood. Some TCR beta motif variants had previously been reported in synovial fluid and blood of reactive arthritis patients, which suggested common disease-initiation mechanisms. Significant enrichment of the disease-linked clones was reported in matched synovial fluid samples from ankylosing spondylitis patients.

This clonotype was seen repeatedly, ten times or more. It lacks a known antigen. No base-level quality is on record; no much larger clone is a single base apart. From the cysteine up to the phenylalanine, the CDR3 has a length of 13 residues. Only the CDR3 portion is preserved as DNA: 39 bases, with reading frame beginning at the first base. V was cut back by 6 bases and J by 0 bases, leaving a gap of 9 bases between them. In the germline V gene, CDR1 corresponds to SQVTM and CDR2 to ANQGSEA. Instrument on record: Illumina HiSeq 2500. Quantitative 5'-RACE with molecular barcodes was the method used to prepare the TCR beta libraries. For the original study's pipeline: A new computational method, built on a probabilistic model of VDJ rearrangement, was used to identify disease-linked TCR variants. The public reads were run again by TCRdb, first through fastp at Q25 and then through MiXCR, and only productive beta chains were kept. Each entry is one CDR3 protein sequence, shown with its most common DNA and genes. The V and J calls here are based on TCRdb, not the publication. The sample table lists about 220,000 distinct CDR3 sequences, roughly 25% of them with a count of one. Roughly 6.7% of the sample belongs to the ten largest clones.

The sample was blood, either unsorted or a sorted T cell fraction (not recorded which). The V gene is TRBV29-1 and the J gene is TRBJ2-1; 6 matching bases give a weak D call of TRBD2. This clonotype originated in a male donor with ankylosing spondylitis or in good health (not recorded which). The CDR3 region has the sequence CSVLTSSYNEQFF. The nucleotide sequence is TGCAGCGTCCTGACTAGCTCCTACAATGAGCAGTTCTTC.